Detailed here is one T cell receptor (beta chain). Germline and junction disagree at one end, which may indicate a read error. The germline gives CDR1 SQVTM, CDR2 ANQGSEA. The length of the CDR3 is 14 residues. The study enrolled ophthalmopathy donors with moderate-to-severe activity, CAS ≥3, NOSPECS ≥4 and duration under 3 months. The PBMCs used were ones drawn from less than 12 ml of fresh peripheral blood. The authors amplified TCR beta CDR3 regions from RNA transcripts. RT-PCR was first run with HTBI primers, then multiplex PCR in a second round. TCRdb re-derived calls from the multiplex PCR reads in MiXCR, one entry per CDR3 protein. This sample yields fewer than 600,000 distinct CDR3 sequences, of which over 13% are seen a single time; 9.8% belongs to the top ten. The sample belongs to a study of Graves' ophthalmopathy and Graves' hyperthyroidism.

The receptor was derived from a woman in her 30s with Graves' ophthalmopathy. Sequenced: blood. The V and J genes are TRBV29-1 and TRBJ2-1; the match to TRBD2 covers 11 bases. The CDR3 loop is CSARLAGLYNEKFF. CDR3 nucleotides: TGCAGCGCCCGACTAGCGGGGCTCTACAATGAGAAGTTCTTC.